The 3 T cell receptor beta chains presented below share a single source sample, sequenced in a study of cytomegalovirus exposure and HLA in healthy donors. Libraries were prepared by immunoSEQ multiplex PCR; TCRdb keeps only in-frame clonotypes and omits some of them. The sample shows roughly 200,000 clones, approximately 86% of them seen only once. Sequenced input: PBMCs. The origin of the receptors is a man aged 30 to 45 in good health and CMV-seropositive.

The chain has TRBV6-5 and TRBJ2-7; TRBD1 agrees at 11 bases. CDR1 and CDR2 (germline): MNHEY, SVGAGI. V trimming: 4 bases; J trimming: 2 bases; junction bases outside the gene matches: 7. The CDR3 contains 16 residues. The CDR3 DNA follows: TGTGCCAGCAGTTCCCGTGTGGGACAGGGGGCCTACGAGCAGTACTTC. Protein sequence: CASSSRVGQGAYEQYF.

The genes are TRBV18 and TRBJ2-7; D unclear. Trimming cost V 3 bases and J 4 bases, with 7 bases left between them. The CDR3 runs to 12 residues. Germline V lookup: CDR1 KGHSH, CDR2 LQKENI. The CDR3 DNA is TGTGCCAGCTCACCGGACGTATACGAGCAGTACTTC. Protein sequence: CASSPDVYEQYF.

The table lists this clone with a few counts. The rearrangement uses TRBV5-1 and TRBJ2-3; D might be TRBD2 (6 bases). V lost 4 bases and J 0 bases, leaving 15 bases between the germline ends. The CDR3 covers 16 residues. Germline CDR1 and CDR2: SGHRS and YFSETQ. CDR3 loop: CASSLSGYTSTDTQYF. CDR3 DNA: TGCGCCAGCAGCCTTAGCGGTTACACTAGCACAGATACGCAGTATTTT.